The following is a TCR beta chain sequence with its context. Antigen specificity is unknown. The sample is drawn from a study of cytomegalovirus exposure and HLA in healthy donors. Use of 60 Vbeta and 13 Jbeta primers characterized the PCR. As originally analysed: Later, an analysis found about 77 million unique TCR beta chains, and roughly 9.9 million of these were shared. Some clones are missing from TCRdb's copy, which holds only in-frame ones; the method was immunoSEQ multiplex PCR. From that table come the V and J calls and clone size; the DNA was used to work out D and trimming. The table has around 150,000 clones, approximately 80% seen once. Study-wide results and limits: Another analysis was done later, and it associated roughly 15,000 TCR beta sequences with HLA alleles at 0.05 false discovery rate.

V lost 3 bases, J lost 0 bases, and 5 bases lay in between. Germline V gives CDR1 SGHRS, CDR2 YFSETQ. The CDR3 is 13 amino acids. This rearrangement joins TRBV5-1 to TRBJ2-3; the D is unclear. The sample was PBMCs. The receptor comes from a middle-aged man in good health and CMV-seronegative. The CDR3 coding sequence is TGCGCCAGCAGCTCGTCTAGCACAGATACGCAGTATTTT. It yields the protein CASSSSSTDTQYF.